This paragraph covers one T cell receptor (beta chain) sequence. What it binds is not known. For TCR beta, cDNA was produced by 5'RACE template switching with UMIs. TCRdb derives one entry per CDR3 protein from the 5' RACE reads, leaving out DNA. The specimen's table records some 410,000 distinct CDR3 sequences. This record comes from a study of T cells expressing NK-cell markers. Across the study: There were seven HCMV-seropositive donors and one seronegative donor among the eight sequenced.

Findings of the study overall: In a handful of donors, dominant NKG2C+ clonotypes were about 1.0-7.0% of CD8+ T cells. Also leading the CD3+CD56-NKG2C+ fraction in several donors were these clonotypes.

Germline V gene lookup returns CDR1 SGHTA and CDR2 FQGNSA. This CDR3 spans 18 amino acids. The receptor's source is a woman between 18 and 70 years old in good health. The chain is built from TRBV7-2 and TRBJ2-1; no DNA is available, so the TRBD2 call from TCRdb remains unchecked. Specimen: blood T cells: a sorted CD56 or NKG2C T cell subset, CD4+ or CD8+ T cells, or bulk PBMC T cells (not recorded which). CDR3 region: CASSLGSLAGGGSYEQFF.